One sample yielded the 8 T cell receptor beta chains listed below, sequenced in a study of shared clonotypes between healthy human individuals. CD45RO negativity and positive selection for CCR7 defined naive CD8 cells, a population that excluded terminally differentiated effector memory CD45RA+ cells. The repertoire was sequenced with immunoSEQ multiplex PCR; TCRdb's copy has only in-frame clones and lacks some. This sample has about 1,900,000 clones; just under 95% occur once, and the top ten carry more than 0.9%. Input material: naive CD8+ T cells sorted from blood. The receptors were gathered from a man aged 18 to 30 in good health.

J is TRBJ2-1 and V is TRBV4-1; D is undetermined. Trimming shortened V by 0 bases and J by 8 bases, and 14 bases separated the two germline ends. This CDR3 region has 15 residues. Germline values: CDR1 MGHRA, CDR2 YSYEKL. CDR3 in DNA: TGCGCCAGCAGCCAAGACGAGGACCCCTGGGATGAGCAGTTCTTC. This codes for CASSQDEDPWDEQFF.

The CDR3: CATSRDRGALNQPQHF. In DNA, the CDR3 is TGTGCCACCAGCAGAGATAGGGGGGCCCTCAATCAGCCCCAGCATTTT. The V call is TRBV15, the J call TRBJ1-5, with D maybe TRBD1 (6 bases). CDR1 is LNHNV, CDR2 YYDKDF, per germline (reference sequence). Trimming removed 0 bases from V and 3 bases from J, with 12 bases in between. The CDR3 is 16 residues long.

The chain links TRBV28 to TRBJ2-1; D is perhaps TRBD2 (6 bases). This CDR3 contains 14 residues. Looked up from germline, CDR1 is MDHEN and CDR2 is SYDVKM. Trimming took 5 bases from V and 5 from J, leaving 13 bases between them. The CDR3 DNA is TGTGCCAGCAGTCCATCGGGACTGGACAATGAGCAGTTCTTC. Translation gives CASSPSGLDNEQFF. The full variable domain, rest sourced from reference TRBV28 and TRBJ2-1, is DVKVTQSSRYLVKRTGEKVFLECVQDMDHENMFWYRQDPGLGLRLIYFSYDVKMKEKGDIPEGYSVSREKKERFSLILESASTNQTSMYLCASSPSGLDNEQFFGPGTRLTVL.

The genes are TRBV27 and TRBJ2-1; D may be TRBD2 (6 bases). CDR1 and CDR2 from the germline V gene are MNHEY and SMNVEV (reference sequence). V gave up 5 bases and J gave up 0 bases, with 11 bases separating them. The CDR3 is 15 amino acids. CDR3 sequence reads: CASSPGDGSYNEQFF. The CDR3 DNA is TGTGCCAGCAGTCCGGGAGACGGCTCCTACAATGAGCAGTTCTTC.

J is TRBJ2-7 and V is TRBV4-1; D might be TRBD1 or TRBD2, each matching 6 bases. CDR1 and CDR2 from the germline V gene are MGHRA and YSYEKL. V lost 4 bases and J 3 bases, leaving 16 bases between the germline ends. CDR3 size: 15 residues. The chain's CDR3 is CASSLNEGEDYEQYF. CDR3 sequence (DNA): TGCGCCAGCAGCCTTAATGAGGGGGAGGACTACGAGCAGTACTTC.

This sequence joins TRBV4-1 and TRBJ2-5; 10 nucleotides align to TRBD1. After removal of 4 bases from V and 0 bases from J, the junction contained 14 bases not matched to a gene. The CDR3 spans 19 residues. The germline V gene encodes CDR1 MGHRA and CDR2 YSYEKL. The CDR3 DNA is TGCGCCAGCAGCCCGGACAGGGGGTTGGGAGCGGGGTACCAAGAGACCCAGTACTTC. The encoded protein is CASSPDRGLGAGYQETQYF.

V gene TRBV19 combines with J gene TRBJ1-5, with 10 bases lining up with TRBD1. Germline lookup yields CDR1 LNHDA and CDR2 SQIVND (reference sequence). The CDR3 sequence is 15 residues long. Trimming at V came to 5 bases and at J to 5 bases, leaving 6 bases not matched to a gene. The CDR3 DNA sequence: TGTGCCAGTAGTGCACGGGGACAGGGGCATCAGCCCCAGCATTTT. This translates into CASSARGQGHQPQHF.

The chain carries TRBV6-6 and TRBJ2-7, with D maybe TRBD1 (6 bases). Germline values: CDR1 MNHNY, CDR2 SVGAGI (reference sequence). There are 15 residues in the CDR3. Trimming shortened V by 6 bases and J by 2 bases, and 17 bases separated the two germline ends. The CDR3 sequence is CASRDFKGETYEQYF. CDR3 nucleotides: TGTGCCAGCAGGGATTTCAAGGGGGAGACCTACGAGCAGTACTTC.